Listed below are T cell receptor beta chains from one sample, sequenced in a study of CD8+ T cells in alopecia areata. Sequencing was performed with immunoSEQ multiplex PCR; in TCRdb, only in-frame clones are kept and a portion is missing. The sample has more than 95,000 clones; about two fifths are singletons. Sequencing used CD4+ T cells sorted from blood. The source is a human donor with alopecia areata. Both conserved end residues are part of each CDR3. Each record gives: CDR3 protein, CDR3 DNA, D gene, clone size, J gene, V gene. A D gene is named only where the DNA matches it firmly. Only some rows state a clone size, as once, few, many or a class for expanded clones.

CSVRPTSAGGTQYF | TGCAGCGTGAGACCGACTAGCGCAGGGGGGACCCAGTACTTC | NA | NA | TRBJ2-5 | TRBV29-1
CASIHRWGQGEQYF | TGTGCCAGCATTCACCGATGGGGGCAGGGGGAGCAGTACTTC | NA | NA | TRBJ2-7 | TRBV6-5
CASSQAGTSGRAWYF | TGCGCCAGCAGCCAGGCCGGGACTAGCGGGAGGGCATGGTACTTC | TRBD2 | NA | TRBJ2-4 | TRBV4-1
CASSLWSSRAGTYEQYF | TGTGCCAGCAGTTTATGGTCTAGCCGAGCTGGAACCTACGAGCAGTACTTC | NA | many | TRBJ2-7 | TRBV28
CASSAGGPARNEQFF | TGTGCCAGCAGCGCCGGAGGGCCGGCAAGGAATGAGCAGTTCTTC | NA | NA | TRBJ2-1 | TRBV7-2
CASSSGLAGGPSTDTQYF | TGCGCCAGCAGCTCCGGACTAGCGGGGGGTCCTAGCACAGATACGCAGTATTTT | TRBD2 | NA | TRBJ2-3 | TRBV5-1
CASSPPPQETQYF | TGTGCCAGCTCACCACCGCCCCAAGAGACCCAGTACTTC | NA | few | TRBJ2-5 | TRBV18
CASSPAGTAYEQYF | TGTGCCAGCTCACCCGCCGGGACAGCCTACGAGCAGTACTTC | TRBD1 | medium-sized | TRBJ2-7 | TRBV18
CSVQPEAFF | TGCAGCGTGCAGCCTGAAGCTTTCTTT | NA | NA | TRBJ1-1 | TRBV29-1
CSVGPRQSTRRGTGELFF | TGCAGCGTTGGTCCGAGACAGAGTACTCGAAGGGGCACCGGGGAGCTGTTTTTT | NA | few | TRBJ2-2 | TRBV29-1
CASRDRWDSSRYTF | TGTGCCAGCAGGGACCGGTGGGACTCCTCTCGCTACACCTTC | NA | NA | TRBJ1-2 | TRBV25-1
CASGEVRGTGELFF | TGTGCCAGCGGGGAGGTTCGTGGCACCGGGGAGCTGTTTTTT | NA | NA | TRBJ2-2 | TRBV6-5
CASKRQQPTEAFF | TGTGCCAGCAAGAGGCAACAGCCTACTGAAGCTTTCTTT | NA | NA | TRBJ1-1 | TRBV2
CAWNGWTGNTIYF | TGTGCCTGGAATGGATGGACTGGAAACACCATATATTTT | NA | NA | TRBJ1-3 | TRBV30
CASSLETVRGKNTEAFF | TGCGCCAGCAGCTTGGAAACCGTACGGGGGAAGAACACTGAAGCTTTCTTT | NA | NA | TRBJ1-1 | TRBV5-1
CASSQPRGRDTQYF | TGCGCCAGCAGCCAACCTCGGGGCCGAGATACGCAGTATTTT | NA | NA | TRBJ2-3 | TRBV4-1
CASSQDLGGSSYEQYF | TGCGCCAGCAGCCAAGACTTGGGAGGCAGCTCCTACGAGCAGTACTTC | NA | NA | TRBJ2-7 | TRBV23-1
CASSQGPSPETQYF | TGCGCCAGCAGCCAGGGTCCCAGTCCCGAGACCCAGTACTTC | NA | NA | TRBJ2-5 | TRBV5-1
CASSPPVGGGTDTQYF | TGTGCCAGCTCACCACCGGTCGGGGGGGGCACAGATACGCAGTATTTT | TRBD2 | NA | TRBJ2-3 | TRBV18
CASSQTLDRGRGGYTF | TGCGCCAGCAGCCAAACGTTAGACAGGGGCCGAGGGGGCTACACCTTC | TRBD1 | few | TRBJ1-2 | TRBV4-3
CASSPISSGRRWNEQFF | TGTGCCAGCAGCCCGATCTCTAGCGGGAGAAGGTGGAATGAGCAGTTCTTC | TRBD2 | NA | TRBJ2-1 | TRBV5-6
CASSSMTGYSNQPQHF | TGTGCCAGCAGCTCGATGACAGGCTATAGCAATCAGCCCCAGCATTTT | NA | NA | TRBJ1-5 | TRBV5-6
CASSFGLAGAPRGETQYF | TGTGCCAGCAGTTTCGGACTAGCGGGGGCCCCGAGGGGGGAGACCCAGTACTTC | TRBD2 | NA | TRBJ2-5 | TRBV28
CASSLGANVLTF | TGTGCCAGCAGCTTGGGCGCCAACGTCCTGACTTTC | NA | few | TRBJ2-6 | TRBV5-6
CASSYSTRARSPLHF | TGTGCCAGCAGTTACTCGACTCGGGCACGGTCACCCCTCCACTTT | NA | NA | TRBJ1-6 | TRBV6-5
CASSQDFRTELFF | TGTGCCAGCAGCCAAGATTTCAGGACGGAACTGTTTTTT | NA | few | TRBJ1-4 | TRBV14
CASSGDGRSSETQYF | TGTGCCAGCAGTGGCGATGGTCGATCTAGCGAGACCCAGTACTTC | NA | NA | TRBJ2-5 | TRBV2
CASSRSGSRLAGGINEQFF | TGTGCCAGCAGTCGTAGTGGCAGCCGACTAGCGGGAGGGATCAATGAGCAGTTCTTC | TRBD2 | few | TRBJ2-1 | TRBV9
CASSVAGLSYEQYF | TGTGCCAGTAGCGTCGCGGGGCTATCCTACGAGCAGTACTTC | NA | few | TRBJ2-7 | TRBV19
CSVEGYNEQFF | TGCAGCGTTGAGGGTTACAATGAGCAGTTCTTC | NA | few | TRBJ2-1 | TRBV29-1
CASSTYLGSYNEQFF | TGCGCCAGCAGCACGTACCTTGGCTCCTACAATGAGCAGTTCTTC | NA | few | TRBJ2-1 | TRBV5-1
CASSITVREKGYEQYF | TGTGCCAGCAGCATCACGGTGCGGGAGAAGGGTTACGAGCAGTACTTC | TRBD2 | NA | TRBJ2-7 | TRBV7-6
CASSLEGYEQYF | TGTGCCAGCAGCCTCGAGGGATACGAGCAGTACTTC | NA | few | TRBJ2-7 | TRBV6-5
CASSQDPQGHQPQHF | TGCGCCAGCAGCCAAGATCCACAGGGCCATCAGCCCCAGCATTTT | NA | NA | TRBJ1-5 | TRBV4-3
CATSRGLAGGQDTQYF | TGTGCCACCAGCAGAGGGTTAGCGGGGGGGCAAGATACGCAGTATTTT | TRBD2 | few | TRBJ2-3 | TRBV15
CASSATGQNYNEQFF | TGCGCCAGCAGCGCAACGGGACAGAACTACAATGAGCAGTTCTTC | TRBD1 | NA | TRBJ2-1 | TRBV5-1
CATGPSGGANVLTF | TGTGCCACCGGACCGTCGGGGGGGGCCAACGTCCTGACTTTC | NA | many | TRBJ2-6 | TRBV19
CASSLVDLATEQYF | TGTGCCAGCAGCTTAGTTGACCTAGCAACCGAGCAGTACTTC | NA | once | TRBJ2-7 | TRBV7-2
CASSYRRDRGRNEQFF | TGTGCCAGCAGCTACCGCCGGGACAGGGGACGAAATGAGCAGTTCTTC | TRBD1 | few | TRBJ2-1 | TRBV14
CSVAQGNTEAFF | TGCAGCGTTGCGCAGGGGAACACTGAAGCTTTCTTT | NA | NA | TRBJ1-1 | TRBV29-1
CASNPTGGARNEQFF | TGTGCCAGCAACCCGACAGGGGGAGCGCGGAATGAGCAGTTCTTC | TRBD1 | few | TRBJ2-1 | TRBV2
CASSLVAGSTDTQYF | TGTGCCAGCAGCTTAGTTGCGGGGAGCACAGATACGCAGTATTTT | NA | NA | TRBJ2-3 | TRBV7-9
CASSRTAFEWSSYNEQFF | TGTGCCAGCAGTCGGACAGCCTTCGAATGGAGCTCCTACAATGAGCAGTTCTTC | NA | NA | TRBJ2-1 | TRBV14
CASSLGGKTQYF | TGTGCCAGCAGCTTGGGAGGAAAGACCCAGTACTTC | NA | few | TRBJ2-5 | TRBV5-6
CSPEGNQPQHF | TGCAGTCCGGAGGGGAATCAGCCCCAGCATTTT | NA | NA | TRBJ1-5 | TRBV29-1
CASSLRVSTDTQYF | TGTGCCAGCAGCTTGAGGGTGTCGACAGATACGCAGTATTTT | NA | NA | TRBJ2-3 | TRBV5-4
CASSLIPGPDTQYF | TGTGCCAGCAGTTTAATCCCAGGCCCAGATACGCAGTATTTT | NA | NA | TRBJ2-3 | TRBV27
CASRTDRGPPNQPQHF | TGTGCCAGCAGAACGGACAGGGGGCCTCCAAATCAGCCCCAGCATTTT | TRBD1 | once | TRBJ1-5 | TRBV2
CASSAGALNTEAFF | TGTGCCAGCAGCGCAGGAGCTCTGAACACTGAAGCTTTCTTT | NA | NA | TRBJ1-1 | TRBV7-9
CASRKRGPNQPQHF | TGTGCCAGCAGGAAAAGGGGGCCCAATCAGCCCCAGCATTTT | TRBD1 | NA | TRBJ1-5 | TRBV6-5
CASGSGRLINNEQFF | TGTGCCAGCGGTAGCGGCCGACTAATAAACAATGAGCAGTTCTTC | NA | few | TRBJ2-1 | TRBV6-5
CASSELTVLSEKLFF | TGTGCCAGCAGTGAGCTAACGGTACTCAGTGAAAAACTGTTTTTT | NA | NA | TRBJ1-4 | TRBV2